Detailed here is one TCR beta chain. The sample is drawn from a study of blood T cell repertoires in COVID-19. As handled by the study authors: It was from reference gene primer amplification that nucleated cell counts were estimated. Using immunoSEQ multiplex PCR, the repertoire was profiled, and TCRdb retains in-frame clones only, with some absent. V and J calls and clone size are given by that table; D and trimming were obtained from the DNA. The data show about 230,000 clones, 65% to 90% seen once. CDR1 and CDR2 from the germline V gene are SNHLY and FYNNEI. This CDR3 is built from 13 residues. The V gene lost 7 bases and the J gene lost 0 bases, with 9 bases spanning the gap.

The sequencing input was peripheral blood. V and J are TRBV2 and TRBJ1-1; D is unresolved. The receptor was derived from a woman in her fifties or sixties with acute or convalescent COVID-19. The CDR3: CASTRGLNTEAFF. The DNA for the CDR3 is TGTGCCAGCACCCGGGGATTGAACACTGAAGCTTTCTTT.